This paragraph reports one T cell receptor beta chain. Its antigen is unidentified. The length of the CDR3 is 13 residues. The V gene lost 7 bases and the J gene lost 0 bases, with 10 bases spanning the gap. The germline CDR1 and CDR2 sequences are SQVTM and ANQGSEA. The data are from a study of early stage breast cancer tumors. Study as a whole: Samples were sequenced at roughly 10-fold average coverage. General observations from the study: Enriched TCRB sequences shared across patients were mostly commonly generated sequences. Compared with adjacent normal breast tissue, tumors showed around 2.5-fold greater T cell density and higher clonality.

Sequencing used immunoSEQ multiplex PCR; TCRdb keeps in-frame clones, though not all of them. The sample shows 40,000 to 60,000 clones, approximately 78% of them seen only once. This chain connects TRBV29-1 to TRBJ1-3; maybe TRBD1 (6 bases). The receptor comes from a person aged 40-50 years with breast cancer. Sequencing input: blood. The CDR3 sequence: CSARQDSGNTIYF. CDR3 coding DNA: TGCAGCGCCAGACAGGACTCTGGAAACACCATATATTTT. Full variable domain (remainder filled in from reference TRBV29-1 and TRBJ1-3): SAVISQKPSRDICQRGTSLTIQCQVDSQVTMMFWYRQQPGQSLTLIATANQGSEATYESGFVIDKFPISRPNLTFSTLTVSNMSPEDSSIYLCSARQDSGNTIYFGEGSWLTVV.